The source of this T cell receptor beta chain is a study of T cell responses to AZD1222 COVID-19 vaccine. The CDR3 is 15 residues long. Germline CDR1 reads SGDLS; CDR2 reads YYNGEE. Trimming pared 2 bases from V and 2 bases from J, leaving 14 bases between. Only in-frame clones appear in the TCRdb table, and some are missing; sequencing was by immunoSEQ multiplex PCR. The sample has 100,000 or so clones; roughly 85% are singletons. The sample consisted of peripheral blood, taken on day 0 of AZD1222 vaccination. The chain recombines TRBV9 with TRBJ2-7, with unresolved D. The TCR comes from an adult in good health. The CDR3 DNA reads TGTGCCAGCAGCGTGTACCAGGATTCGGCCTACGAGCAGTACTTC. Translated: CASSVYQDSAYEQYF. The full variable domain, rest sourced from reference TRBV9 and TRBJ2-7, is DSGVTQTPKHLITATGQRVTLRCSPRSGDLSVYWYQQSLDQGLQFLIQYYNGEERAKGNILERFSAQQFPDLHSELNLSSLELGDSALYFCASSVYQDSAYEQYFGPGTRLTVT.